This T cell receptor beta chain was found in a study of cytomegalovirus exposure and HLA in healthy donors. Study overall: Previous work identified around 120 million unique TCR beta sequences from about 179 million T cells. Overall study findings and caveats: Per a later analysis, HLA-associated TCR beta chains showed more clonal expansion than other, equally common TCR beta chains. Among TCR beta chains, those listed as cytomegalovirus-associated numbered some 170. In a later analysis, specific HLA alleles were associated with over 15,000 TCR beta sequences at a 0.05 false discovery rate.

Primers: 60 Vbeta forward and 13 Jbeta reverse. The assay was immunoSEQ multiplex PCR, and TCRdb's table has in-frame clones only and misses some. Of some 120,000 clones listed, approximately 81% are singletons. This CDR3 contains 16 residues. Trimming pared 4 bases from V and 4 bases from J, leaving 19 bases between. The germline V gene encodes CDR1 SGHDN and CDR2 FVKESK. On this clone: Its cognate antigen is unknown.

The material sequenced was PBMCs. The rearrangement links TRBV14 to TRBJ1-1, with a possible D match to TRBD1 (5 bases). The TCR comes from a man aged 25-45 years in good health and CMV-seropositive. The CDR3 coding sequence is TGTGCCAGCAGCCTCCTTGGCCAGGGCGTTGGCACTGAAGCTTTCTTT. Protein product: CASSLLGQGVGTEAFF.